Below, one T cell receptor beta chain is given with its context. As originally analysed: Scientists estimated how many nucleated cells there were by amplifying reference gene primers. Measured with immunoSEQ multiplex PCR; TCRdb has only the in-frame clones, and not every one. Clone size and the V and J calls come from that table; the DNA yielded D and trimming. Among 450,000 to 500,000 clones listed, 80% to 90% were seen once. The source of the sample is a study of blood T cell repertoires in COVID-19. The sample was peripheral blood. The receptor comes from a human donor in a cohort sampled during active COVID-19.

The CDR3 bases are TGTGCCAGCAGTACTAGCGGGAGCCCCACAGATACGCAGTATTTT. Protein: CASSTSGSPTDTQYF. The chain combines TRBV2 with TRBJ2-3; 11 bases match TRBD2. CDR3 length equals 15 residues. V was pared by 5 bases and J by 2 bases, with 3 bases of the junction left unmatched. The germline V gene encodes CDR1 SNHLY and CDR2 FYNNEI.